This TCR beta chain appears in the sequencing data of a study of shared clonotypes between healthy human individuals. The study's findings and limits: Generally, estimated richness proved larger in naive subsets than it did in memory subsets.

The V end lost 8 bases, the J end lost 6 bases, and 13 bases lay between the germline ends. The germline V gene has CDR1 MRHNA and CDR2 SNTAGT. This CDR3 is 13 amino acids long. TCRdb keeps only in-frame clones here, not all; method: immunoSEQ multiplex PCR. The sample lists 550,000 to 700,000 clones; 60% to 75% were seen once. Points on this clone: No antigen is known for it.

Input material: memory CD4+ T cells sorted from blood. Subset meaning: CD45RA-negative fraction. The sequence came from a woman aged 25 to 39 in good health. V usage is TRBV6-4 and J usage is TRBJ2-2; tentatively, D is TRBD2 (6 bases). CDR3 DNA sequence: TGTGCCAGCGGGCAGACTAGATCCGGGGAGCTGTTTTTT. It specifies CASGQTRSGELFF.